The 27 T cell receptor beta chains listed next were all sequenced from one sample in a study of cytomegalovirus exposure and HLA in healthy donors. In the PCR, 60 Vbeta and 13 Jbeta primers were used. Profiled with immunoSEQ multiplex PCR; TCRdb holds only in-frame clones, not every one. The table shows some 190,000 clones, with roughly 75% occurring only once. Sequenced sample: PBMCs. Source of these receptors: a woman aged 25 to 39 in good health and CMV-seronegative.

The chain uses TRBV4-3 and TRBJ2-7, with 10 bases matching TRBD1. The CDR3 has 14 amino acids. CDR1 is LGHNA and CDR2 is YSLEER in the germline V gene. The V and J ends lost 5 bases and 2 bases, in that order; junction bases with no gene match: 3. CDR3 sequence: CASSSGQGTYEQYF. CDR3 sequence (DNA): TGCGCCAGCAGCTCGGGACAGGGGACCTACGAGCAGTACTTC.

The rearrangement links TRBV27 to TRBJ1-4; D might be TRBD1 (5 bases). Germline V CDR1 and CDR2: MNHEY, SMNVEV (reference sequence). The CDR3 runs to 14 residues. The V gene lost 4 bases and the J gene lost 10 bases, with 16 bases spanning the gap. The CDR3 DNA reads TGTGCCAGCAGTTCCCGGGGCCAGGGAGGAAAACTGTTTTTT. This translates into CASSSRGQGGKLFF.

The chain has TRBV7-3 and TRBJ2-3; D unclear. V lost 2 bases to trimming and J lost 3 bases, with 12 bases between them. The CDR3 covers 15 residues. Germline V gene lookup returns CDR1 SGHTA and CDR2 FQGTGA. The CDR3 loop is CASSLRSKETDTQYF. The CDR3 region has the DNA TGTGCCAGCAGCTTACGGAGTAAGGAGACAGATACGCAGTATTTT.

The V gene is TRBV4-3, the J gene TRBJ2-5, with TRBD2 identical over 8 bases. CDR3 length: 15 residues. V was clipped by 1 base and J by 4 bases; unmatched bases: 5. CDR1 is LGHNA, CDR2 YSLEER, per germline. In DNA, the CDR3 is TGCGCCAGCAGCCAAGTCGGGGGGGCGGGAGAGACCCAGTACTTC. This translates into CASSQVGGAGETQYF.

The chain has TRBV5-4 and TRBJ2-1, with TRBD1 identical over 8 bases. Germline CDR1 reads SGHNT; CDR2 reads YYREEE (reference sequence). The CDR3 contains 15 residues. V lost 3 bases to trimming and J lost 7 bases; unmatched junction nucleotides: 9. The CDR3 region is CASSSLDRGTNEQFF. CDR3 coding DNA: TGTGCCAGCAGCTCTCTAGACAGGGGAACGAATGAGCAGTTCTTC. Filled out from reference TRBV5-4 and TRBJ2-1, the complete variable domain reads ETGVTQSPTHLIKTRGQQVTLRCSSQSGHNTVSWYQQALGQGPQFIFQYYREEENGRGNFPPRFSGLQFPNYSSELNVNALELDDSALYLCASSSLDRGTNEQFFGPGTRLTVL.

V is TRBV18 and J is TRBJ2-5; unclear D gene. The CDR3 is made up of 15 amino acids. In germline, CDR1 is KGHSH, CDR2 LQKENI. Trimming shortened V by 3 bases and J by 0 bases, and 11 bases separated the two germline ends. The CDR3 is CASSPEAAYQETQYF. The CDR3, as DNA: TGTGCCAGCTCACCCGAGGCAGCGTACCAAGAGACCCAGTACTTC.

This chain links TRBV29-1 with TRBJ2-5, with D perhaps TRBD2 (5 bases). Germline lookup yields CDR1 SQVTM and CDR2 ANQGSEA. Trimming shortened V by 2 bases and J by 5 bases, and 9 bases separated the two germline ends. The CDR3 loop spans 12 amino acids. The chain's CDR3 is CSVETGVETQYF. In nucleotides, the CDR3 is TGCAGCGTTGAAACCGGGGTGGAGACCCAGTACTTC. Based on the CDR3 plus reference TRBV29-1 and TRBJ2-5, the full variable domain is SAVISQKPSRDICQRGTSLTIQCQVDSQVTMMFWYRQQPGQSLTLIATANQGSEATYESGFVIDKFPISRPNLTFSTLTVSNMSPEDSSIYLCSVETGVETQYFGPGTRLLVL.

This chain joins TRBV6-5 and TRBJ1-1; D gene ambiguous. The CDR3 is 12 amino acids. Germline CDR1 MNHEY, CDR2 SVGAGI. V was clipped by 6 bases and J by 2 bases, with 7 bases between them. CDR3 amino acids: CASSTRNTEAFF. The CDR3 DNA sequence: TGTGCCAGCAGCACAAGAAACACTGAAGCTTTCTTT.

This clone was detected only a few times. The rearrangement links TRBV5-6 to TRBJ1-1, with D tentatively TRBD1 (6 bases). Germline V gene sequence: CDR1 SGHDT, CDR2 YYEEEE. V was clipped by 4 bases and J by 3 bases, with 16 bases between them. CDR3 length equals 15 residues. The CDR3 DNA reads as TGTGCCAGCAGCACTTTTGGGGGCCAGGACACTGAAGCTTTCTTT. It translates to CASSTFGGQDTEAFF. Drawing the rest from reference TRBV5-6 and TRBJ1-1, the complete variable domain is DAGVTQSPTHLIKTRGQQVTLRCSPKSGHDTVSWYQQALGQGPQFIFQYYEEEERQRGNFPDRFSGHQFPNYSSELNVNALLLGDSALYLCASSTFGGQDTEAFFGQGTRLTVV.

J is TRBJ1-5 and V is TRBV6-5; D is uncertain. The length of the CDR3 is 13 residues. CDR1 and CDR2 (germline): MNHEY, SVGAGI. Trimming removed 6 bases at V and 6 bases at J, with 12 bases between. In DNA, the CDR3 is TGTGCCAGCAGGGACTTAGCGGGTCAGCCCCAGCATTTT. Its protein is CASRDLAGQPQHF.

The rearrangement uses TRBV13 and TRBJ1-1; D not resolved. The CDR3 has 11 residues. Trimming cost V 0 bases and J 9 bases, with 5 bases left between them. CDR1 and CDR2 from the germline V gene are PRHDT and FYEKMQ (reference sequence). The DNA of the CDR3 is TGTGCCAGCAGCTTAGGGCGGAAAGCTTTCTTT. Its protein is CASSLGRKAFF.

The chain has TRBV18 and TRBJ2-7; D perhaps matches TRBD2 (5 bases). This CDR3 has 12 amino acids. Trimming shortened V by 1 base and J by 4 bases, and 5 bases separated the two germline ends. The germline V gene encodes CDR1 KGHSH and CDR2 LQKENI. The CDR3 reads CASSPREYEQYF. The CDR3 bases are TGTGCCAGCTCACCACGGGAGTACGAGCAGTACTTC.

The rearrangement joins TRBV2 to TRBJ2-5; TRBD2 matches 13 bases. The ends lost 5 bases at V and 5 bases at J; junction bases unmatched: 8. The V gene's germline CDR1 is SNHLY and CDR2 FYNNEI. The CDR3 contains 16 residues. The CDR3 DNA follows: TGTGCCAGCAGTAGAAGACTAGCGGGGGGACTTGAGACCCAGTACTTC. Amino acid sequence: CASSRRLAGGLETQYF.

The rearrangement links TRBV29-1 to TRBJ2-3; 7 nucleotides agree with TRBD1. After removal of 7 bases from V and 2 bases from J, the junction contained 6 bases not matched to a gene. The CDR3 has 13 residues. Germline V gene sequence: CDR1 SQVTM, CDR2 ANQGSEA. CDR3 sequence reads: CSAHTGVTDTQYF. The CDR3 region has the DNA TGCAGCGCCCATACAGGGGTCACAGATACGCAGTATTTT.

The rearrangement uses TRBV9 and TRBJ2-1; a possible D gene is TRBD2 (7 bases). The germline V and J ends were trimmed by 0 bases and 0 bases, with 13 bases remaining between them. The CDR3 has 17 residues. Germline V gene lookup returns CDR1 SGDLS and CDR2 YYNGEE. CDR3 bases: TGTGCCAGCAGCGTAGTGGGGGGGGGCCCCTCCTACAATGAGCAGTTCTTC. Its protein is CASSVVGGGPSYNEQFF. The whole variable domain, remainder taken from reference TRBV9 and TRBJ2-1, is DSGVTQTPKHLITATGQRVTLRCSPRSGDLSVYWYQQSLDQGLQFLIQYYNGEERAKGNILERFSAQQFPDLHSELNLSSLELGDSALYFCASSVVGGGPSYNEQFFGPGTRLTVL.

This clone was observed a handful of times. The gene calls are TRBV30 and TRBJ1-2; D is possibly TRBD1 (6 bases). Germline loops: CDR1 GTSNPN, CDR2 SVGIG (reference sequence). V dropped 3 bases and J dropped 4 bases, with 18 bases sitting between them. CDR3 size: 15 residues. CDR3: CAWRFAGGPGYGYTF. The CDR3 region has the DNA TGTGCCTGGAGGTTCGCCGGGGGGCCTGGCTATGGCTACACCTTC.

The J gene is TRBJ2-2, the V gene TRBV4-3; TRBD1 matches at 10 bases. The CDR3 runs 16 residues. Germline V gene sequence: CDR1 LGHNA, CDR2 YSLEER. J was trimmed by 7 bases and V by 1 base; bases with no gene match: 6. CDR3: CASSQGTGGLDGELFF. CDR3 bases: TGCGCCAGCAGCCAAGGGACAGGGGGATTGGACGGGGAGCTGTTTTTT.

This sequence joins TRBV6-6 and TRBJ1-1, with unresolved D. Trimming took 3 bases from V and 4 from J, leaving 12 bases between them. This CDR3 has 14 residues. The germline V gene has CDR1 MNHNY and CDR2 SVGAGI (reference sequence). The CDR3 region is CASSYEGRGTEAFF. Here the CDR3 DNA reads TGTGCCAGCAGTTATGAGGGCAGAGGCACTGAAGCTTTCTTT.

The V and J genes are TRBV6-1 and TRBJ2-3; no reliable D call. CDR3 length: 12 residues. CDR1 is MNHNS, CDR2 SASEGT, per germline. V lost 6 bases to trimming and J lost 8 bases, with 12 bases between them. This chain's CDR3 is CASRLQTRTQYF. The CDR3 DNA reads TGTGCCAGCAGGCTACAGACCCGTACGCAGTATTTT.

This clone turned up a few times. This chain connects TRBV15 to TRBJ1-5; a possible D gene is TRBD1 (6 bases). The CDR3 has 15 residues. Looked up from germline, CDR1 is LNHNV and CDR2 is YYDKDF (reference sequence). V lost 0 bases and J 5 bases, leaving 11 bases between the germline ends. CDR3 in amino acids: CATSRDTGSDQPQHF. DNA of the CDR3: TGTGCCACCAGCAGAGATACAGGGTCCGATCAGCCCCAGCATTTT.

The chain recombines TRBV4-1 with TRBJ1-1, with 7 bases matching TRBD1. The V segment lost 1 base and the J segment 1 base; nucleotides outside the gene matches: 15. CDR1 and CDR2 (germline): MGHRA, YSYEKL. The CDR3 runs 19 residues. The CDR3, as DNA: TGCGCCAGCAGCCAAGGAACCGGGACAGTAATAACCTCGAACACTGAAGCTTTCTTT. This codes for CASSQGTGTVITSNTEAFF.

The rearrangement uses TRBV9 and TRBJ1-2; the match to TRBD1 covers 7 bases. The CDR3 extends over 15 amino acids. Germline-derived CDR1 and CDR2 are SGDLS and YYNGEE. The J segment lost 2 bases and the V segment lost 2 bases, leaving 6 bases of the junction unmatched. The DNA for the CDR3 is TGTGCCAGCAGCGTGTTGGGACAGATAAACTATGGCTACACCTTC. Translating it yields CASSVLGQINYGYTF.

The chain combines TRBV27 with TRBJ1-2; D is ambiguous. Germline-derived CDR1 and CDR2 are MNHEY and SMNVEV (reference sequence). This CDR3 comprises 16 residues. V was clipped by 3 bases and J by 0 bases, with 14 bases between them. This CDR3 reads CASSFRGTAPNYGYTF. Written as DNA, the CDR3 is TGTGCCAGCAGTTTTCGGGGTACAGCCCCTAACTATGGCTACACCTTC.

This clone was counted only a few times. The chain carries TRBV2 and TRBJ2-3, with 8 nucleotides matching TRBD2. Germline V CDR1 and CDR2: SNHLY, FYNNEI. The CDR3 is made up of 15 amino acids. V lost 10 bases, J lost 0 bases, and 9 bases stayed unmatched. The CDR3 spells CAILGGGSSTDTQYF. The CDR3 DNA reads as TGTGCCATCCTTGGCGGGGGGTCTAGCACAGATACGCAGTATTTT.

J is TRBJ2-1 and V is TRBV4-1; 13 bases map to TRBD2. Germline V gene sequence: CDR1 MGHRA, CDR2 YSYEKL. V lost 4 bases and J lost 6; bases outside the gene matches: 12. CDR3 size: 18 residues. The CDR3 sequence is CASSPELLLAGGRNEQFF. The CDR3 nucleotides are TGCGCCAGCAGCCCAGAACTCCTACTAGCGGGGGGGCGCAATGAGCAGTTCTTC.

This clone was recorded only once. The V call is TRBV7-3, the J call TRBJ2-5; no firm D call. This CDR3 comprises 15 residues. Trimming removed 2 bases from V and 4 bases from J, with 14 bases in between. The germline V gene encodes CDR1 SGHTA and CDR2 FQGTGA. The CDR3 DNA follows: TGTGCCAGCAGCTTAGAGGTTGGAGCTCGAGAGACCCAGTACTTC. Its protein product is CASSLEVGARETQYF.

The gene calls are TRBV7-9 and TRBJ1-1; D is unclear. V shed 3 bases and J shed 3 bases, with 8 bases lying between them. The CDR3 consists of 13 residues. Germline CDR1 reads SEHNR; CDR2 reads FQNEAQ (reference sequence). CDR3 loop: CASSLGSYTEAFF. The CDR3 bases are TGTGCCAGCAGCTTGGGGAGCTACACTGAAGCTTTCTTT.